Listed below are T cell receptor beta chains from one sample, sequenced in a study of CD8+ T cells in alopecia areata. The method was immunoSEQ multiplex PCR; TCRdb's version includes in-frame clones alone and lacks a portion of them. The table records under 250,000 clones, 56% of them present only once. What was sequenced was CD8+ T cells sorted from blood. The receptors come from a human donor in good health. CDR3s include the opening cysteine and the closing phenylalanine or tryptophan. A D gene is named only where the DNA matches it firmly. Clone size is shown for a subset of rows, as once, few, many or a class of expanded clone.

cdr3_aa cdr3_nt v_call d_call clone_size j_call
CASSPEWGDIQYF TGTGCCAGCTCACCAGAGTGGGGAGACATTCAGTACTTC TRBV18 NA NA TRBJ2-4
CASSPQGRETQYF TGTGCCAGCAGCCCCCAGGGACGGGAGACCCAGTACTTC TRBV11-1 NA NA TRBJ2-5
CASSEYKLQGKQFF TGTGCCAGCAGTGAATATAAACTCCAGGGAAAGCAGTTCTTC TRBV25-1 NA NA TRBJ2-1
CASSQDPRGISGDRQYF TGCGCCAGCAGCCAAGACCCCCGCGGGATTAGCGGGGACCGACAGTACTTC TRBV4-1 TRBD2 NA TRBJ2-7
CASSYYGYTF TGTGCCAGCAGTTACTATGGCTACACCTTC TRBV6-1 NA NA TRBJ1-2
CASSYSGRFYEQYF TGTGCCAGCAGTTACTCGGGCAGATTTTACGAGCAGTACTTC TRBV6-5 NA NA TRBJ2-7
CATRGGNLETQYF TGTGCCACCCGCGGGGGGAACTTGGAGACCCAGTACTTC TRBV6-5 TRBD2 NA TRBJ2-5
CSVLEGAHTEAFF TGCAGCGTCCTGGAGGGGGCTCACACTGAAGCTTTCTTT TRBV29-1 TRBD1 NA TRBJ1-1
CASSSGQGWGEQYF TGTGCCAGCAGTTCGGGACAGGGCTGGGGGGAGCAGTACTTC TRBV27 TRBD1 NA TRBJ2-7
CASSLAFTKETQYF TGTGCCAGCAGCTTGGCGTTCACCAAAGAGACCCAGTACTTC TRBV5-6 NA once TRBJ2-5
CASSGTSGEETQYF TGTGCCAGCAGCGGGACTAGCGGGGAAGAGACCCAGTACTTC TRBV5-6 TRBD2 once TRBJ2-5
CAWSEVSSSPLHF TGTGCCTGGAGTGAGGTCTCCTCGTCACCCCTCCACTTT TRBV30 NA NA TRBJ1-6
CASSWTSTDTQYF TGTGCCAGCAGCTGGACTAGTACGGATACGCAGTATTTT TRBV5-6 TRBD2 NA TRBJ2-3
CASSPYRDLETQYF TGTGCCAGCAGTCCCTACAGGGACTTGGAGACCCAGTACTTC TRBV2 NA NA TRBJ2-5